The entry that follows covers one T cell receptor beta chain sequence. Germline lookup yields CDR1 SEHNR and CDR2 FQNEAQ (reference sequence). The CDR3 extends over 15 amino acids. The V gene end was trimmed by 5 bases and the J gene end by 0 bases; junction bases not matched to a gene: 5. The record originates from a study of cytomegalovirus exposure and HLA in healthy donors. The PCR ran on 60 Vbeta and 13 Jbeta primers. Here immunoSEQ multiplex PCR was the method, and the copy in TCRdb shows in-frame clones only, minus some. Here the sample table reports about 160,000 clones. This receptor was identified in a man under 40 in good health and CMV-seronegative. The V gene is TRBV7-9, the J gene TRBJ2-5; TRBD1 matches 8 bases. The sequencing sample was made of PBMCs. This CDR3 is CASSPGQVNQETQYF. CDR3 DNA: TGTGCCAGCAGCCCGGGACAGGTCAACCAAGAGACCCAGTACTTC.